These 15 T cell receptor beta chains came from one sample sequenced in a study of cytomegalovirus exposure and HLA in healthy donors. Sequencing used immunoSEQ multiplex PCR; TCRdb keeps in-frame clones, though not all of them. The sample shows around 69,000 clones, 96% of them seen only once. The material sequenced was PBMCs. The receptor source for this set is a woman younger than 35 in good health and CMV-seropositive.

The CDR3 is CSVEVEQGYNEQFF. For the CDR3, the DNA is TGCAGCGTTGAAGTCGAACAGGGCTACAATGAGCAGTTCTTC. V usage is TRBV29-1 and J usage is TRBJ2-1; D is possibly TRBD1 (6 bases). Between the trimmed V and J ends, which lost 1 base and 3 bases, there was a span of 10 bases. CDR1 SQVTM and CDR2 ANQGSEA come from the germline V gene. CDR3 size: 14 residues.

CDR3 amino acids: CASSYGTSGREQYF. CDR3 bases: TGTGCCAGCAGTTACGGGACTAGCGGGAGGGAGCAGTACTTC. The chain couples TRBV6-6 to TRBJ2-7; 15 nucleotides match TRBD2. Trimming took 2 bases from V and 7 from J; bases not matched to a gene: 0. CDR3 length: 14 amino acids. Germline CDR1 MNHNY, CDR2 SVGAGI (reference sequence).

In its sample, this clone was seen once. The chain links TRBV9 to TRBJ2-1; 7 bases fit TRBD1. Germline CDR1 SGDLS, CDR2 YYNGEE. The CDR3 contains 17 residues. V lost 0 bases, J lost 3 bases, and 9 bases stayed unmatched. The CDR3 spells CASSVESLGQFYNEQFF. The CDR3 bases are TGTGCCAGCAGCGTAGAGTCTTTGGGACAGTTCTACAATGAGCAGTTCTTC. Supplemented by reference TRBV9 and TRBJ2-1, the full variable domain reads DSGVTQTPKHLITATGQRVTLRCSPRSGDLSVYWYQQSLDQGLQFLIQYYNGEERAKGNILERFSAQQFPDLHSELNLSSLELGDSALYFCASSVESLGQFYNEQFFGPGTRLTVL.

The chain employs TRBV5-6 and TRBJ1-2; unclear D gene. The CDR3 is 13 residues long. Germline values: CDR1 SGHDT, CDR2 YYEEEE. Trimming shortened V by 0 bases and J by 4 bases, and 7 bases separated the two germline ends. The CDR3 nucleotides read TGTGCCAGCAGCTTGGGCACGGTCTATGGCTACACCTTC. It yields the protein CASSLGTVYGYTF.

CDR3 coding DNA: TGCGCCAGCAGCTTGGCCGGGACTAGCGGGGGGAGCTCCTACGAGCAGTACTTC. Protein: CASSLAGTSGGSSYEQYF. This sequence joins TRBV5-1 and TRBJ2-7, with 15 bases that match TRBD2. Germline CDR1 is SGHRS and CDR2 is YFSETQ. V lost 0 bases, J lost 0 bases, and 4 bases stayed unmatched. This CDR3 has 18 residues.

The V call is TRBV9, the J call TRBJ1-1, with D unclear. The germline gives CDR1 SGDLS, CDR2 YYNGEE. The V end was cut by 2 bases, the J end by 0 bases, with 11 bases between. CDR3 size: 15 residues. CDR3 sequence: CASSVEPLLNTEAFF. The CDR3 DNA reads TGTGCCAGCAGCGTGGAGCCCCTTTTGAACACTGAAGCTTTCTTT.

The CDR3 coding sequence is TGTGCCAGCAGTTTATTAAGACTAGCGGGAGGCCGCACCGGGGAGCTGTTTTTT. Translated: CASSLLRLAGGRTGELFF. The rearrangement uses TRBV27 and TRBJ2-2; the match to TRBD2 covers 13 bases. The CDR3 has 18 residues. Trimming cost V 1 base and J 4 bases; bases outside gene matches: 6. CDR1 is MNHEY and CDR2 is SMNVEV in the germline V gene (reference sequence).

The CDR3 nucleotides are TGTGCCAGCAGTGAAAACCGCAGGGGGCGGGATCAGCCCCAGCATTTT. It specifies CASSENRRGRDQPQHF. J is TRBJ1-5 and V is TRBV2; 8 nucleotides align to TRBD1. This CDR3 region has 16 residues. The V and J ends lost 2 bases and 5 bases, in that order; junction bases with no gene match: 8. The V gene's germline CDR1 is SNHLY and CDR2 FYNNEI.

V gene TRBV6-4 combines with J gene TRBJ2-2, with TRBD1 as a possible D gene (6 bases). The germline V gene encodes CDR1 MRHNA and CDR2 SNTAGT. Trimming removed 5 bases at V and 0 bases at J, with 13 bases between. CDR3 length: 16 amino acids. CDR3 in DNA: TGTGCCAGCAGTCTCACAGGGAAGGCGAACACCGGGGAGCTGTTTTTT. It specifies CASSLTGKANTGELFF.

The chain employs TRBV21-1 and TRBJ2-3; the DNA was not used to check the table's D call, TRBD2. TRBV21-1 is noted as a pseudogene. The CDR3 runs to 17 residues. In DNA, the CDR3 is TGTGCCAGCAGCAATTTTAGACTAGCGGCTAGCACAGATACGCAGTATTTT. This codes for CASSNFRLAASTDTQYF.

This clone was observed once. The chain joins TRBV14 to TRBJ2-1; the match to TRBD1 covers 9 bases. The germline V gene encodes CDR1 SGHDN and CDR2 FVKESK. Trimming at V came to 0 bases and at J to 8 bases, leaving 11 bases not matched to a gene. CDR3 length equals 17 residues. The CDR3 region has the DNA TGTGCCAGCAGCCAAGATCTCGGGACAGGGACCGTCTATGAGCAGTTCTTC. It is translated as CASSQDLGTGTVYEQFF.

The gene calls are TRBV19 and TRBJ2-2; 8 bases match TRBD1. Germline trimming cut 3 bases from V and 4 bases from J; bases unmatched to any gene: 4. The germline V gene has CDR1 LNHDA and CDR2 SQIVND (reference sequence). CDR3 length equals 15 residues. The CDR3 spells CASSMFTGGTGELFF. The CDR3 DNA reads as TGTGCCAGTAGTATGTTCACAGGGGGCACCGGGGAGCTGTTTTTT. The full variable domain, completed using reference TRBV19 and TRBJ2-2, is DGGITQSPKYLFRKEGQNVTLSCEQNLNHDAMYWYRQDPGQGLRLIYYSQIVNDFQKGDIAEGYSVSREKKESFPLTVTSAQKNPTAFYLCASSMFTGGTGELFFGEGSRLTVL.

The rearrangement joins TRBV7-2 to TRBJ2-4, with a weak D call TRBD2 (6 bases). This CDR3 region has 13 residues. Germline CDR1 and CDR2: SGHTA and FQGNSA. V was pared by 3 bases and J by 9 bases, with 12 bases between. CDR3 sequence (DNA): TGTGCCAGCAGCTTGGATCAGCGGGTCATTCAGTACTTC. Amino acid sequence: CASSLDQRVIQYF.

This clone is judged medium-sized. The chain links TRBV7-3 to TRBJ2-7; maybe TRBD2 (5 bases). The V gene's germline CDR1 is SGHTA and CDR2 FQGTGA. Trimming pared 5 bases from V and 6 bases from J, leaving 14 bases between. This CDR3 has 13 amino acids. This CDR3 reads CASSAPGSGEQYF. CDR3 in DNA: TGTGCCAGCAGCGCCCCTGGGAGCGGCGAGCAGTACTTC. The complete variable domain, with remaining parts taken from reference TRBV7-3 and TRBJ2-7, reads GAGVSQTPSNKVTEKGKYVELRCDPISGHTALYWYRQSLGQGPEFLIYFQGTGAADDSGLPNDRFFAVRPEGSVSTLKIQRTERGDSAVYLCASSAPGSGEQYFGPGTRLTVT.

J is TRBJ2-1 and V is TRBV15; 8 positions match TRBD1. The CDR3 spans 16 residues. Trimming removed 2 bases from V and 7 bases from J; junction bases left unmatched: 10. Germline V CDR1 and CDR2: LNHNV, YYDKDF (reference sequence). The CDR3 nucleotides are TGTGCCACCAGCAGACCAACAGGGGGAAAAGGGAATGAGCAGTTCTTC. As protein: CATSRPTGGKGNEQFF.